This is a list of T cell receptor beta chains from one sample in a study of monozygotic twins with inflammatory bowel disease. For each CDR3 protein, TCRdb gives one entry from its re-call of the 5' RACE reads, without DNA. In all, the sample yields more than 300,000 distinct CDR3 sequences. Sequenced: blood. These receptors originate from a human donor with ulcerative colitis or Crohn's disease, or a healthy co-twin of an affected twin (not recorded which). CDR3s include the opening cysteine and the closing phenylalanine or tryptophan.

j_call: TRBJ1-1; v_call: TRBV24-1; cdr3_aa: CATRDSLNTEAFF
j_call: TRBJ2-5; v_call: TRBV30; cdr3_aa: CAWSVGLGNTQYF
j_call: TRBJ2-3; v_call: TRBV29-1; cdr3_aa: CSARRGDTQYF
j_call: TRBJ2-5; v_call: TRBV12-3/TRBV12-4; cdr3_aa: CASSFLGMETQYF
j_call: TRBJ2-5; v_call: TRBV20-1; cdr3_aa: CSARVPGLAGGVSATQYF
j_call: TRBJ2-7; v_call: TRBV10-3; cdr3_aa: CAISESTDNSYEQYF
j_call: TRBJ1-1; v_call: TRBV2; cdr3_aa: CASSETAGRRTEAFF
j_call: TRBJ2-1; v_call: TRBV7-3; cdr3_aa: CASSLTGGANNEQFF
j_call: TRBJ2-3; v_call: TRBV4-3; cdr3_aa: CASSQDQLNTDTQYF
j_call: TRBJ2-7; v_call: TRBV6-2/TRBV6-3; cdr3_aa: CPSRTHRDRGYEQYF
j_call: TRBJ1-6; v_call: TRBV12-3/TRBV12-4; cdr3_aa: CASMRGRGYNSPLHF
j_call: TRBJ1-2; v_call: TRBV7-2; cdr3_aa: CASSSSQNYGYTF
j_call: TRBJ2-1; v_call: TRBV2; cdr3_aa: CARGSFRGLGNEQFF
j_call: TRBJ2-5; v_call: TRBV30; cdr3_aa: CAWSFSGDQETQYF
j_call: TRBJ2-3; v_call: TRBV12-3/TRBV12-4; cdr3_aa: CASNQYGGGTDTQYF
j_call: TRBJ2-7; v_call: TRBV7-9; cdr3_aa: CASSSGQSFYEQYF
j_call: TRBJ2-3; v_call: TRBV5-6; cdr3_aa: CASSPVGAGRESTNTQYF
j_call: TRBJ2-7; v_call: TRBV15; cdr3_aa: CATSRDRVGDGYEQYF
j_call: TRBJ2-5; v_call: TRBV7-9; cdr3_aa: CASSPVKGFETQYF
j_call: TRBJ1-6; v_call: TRBV12-3/TRBV12-4; cdr3_aa: CASSRDSNYNSPLHF
j_call: TRBJ2-2; v_call: TRBV12-3/TRBV12-4; cdr3_aa: CASSPGVLNTGELFF
j_call: TRBJ2-7; v_call: TRBV10-3; cdr3_aa: CAINPETGSYEQYF
j_call: TRBJ2-3; v_call: TRBV4-3; cdr3_aa: CASSQPGHTDTQYF
j_call: TRBJ1-2; v_call: TRBV7-9; cdr3_aa: CASSSTAANYGYTF